The 3 T cell receptor beta chains given below trace back to one sample, sequenced in a study of blood T cell repertoires in COVID-19. Using immunoSEQ multiplex PCR, the repertoire was profiled, and TCRdb retains in-frame clones only, with some absent. The sample carries a few hundred thousand clones, more than 85% recorded once. Sequencing was carried out using PBMCs or T cells enriched from blood (not recorded which). These receptors originate from a woman in her thirties who had recovered from COVID-19.

V usage is TRBV21-1 and J usage is TRBJ1-4; the D call TRBD1 from the table was never checked on the DNA. TRBV21-1 is reported as a pseudogene. There are 19 residues in the CDR3. The CDR3 nucleotides are TGTGCCAGCAGCAAAAATGGGGCCAAGGGGTTAGAAACTAATGAAAAACTGTTTTTT. As protein: CASSKNGAKGLETNEKLFF.

The chain carries TRBV28 and TRBJ1-5, with D uncertain. The CDR3 is 14 residues long. V was clipped by 3 bases and J by 6 bases, with 12 bases between them. Germline CDR1 reads MDHEN; CDR2 reads SYDVKM. Here the CDR3 reads CASSLSIGVQPQHF. The CDR3 nucleotides are TGTGCCAGCAGTTTGAGTATCGGGGTTCAGCCCCAGCATTTT. The full variable domain, with the rest looked up from reference TRBV28 and TRBJ1-5, is DVKVTQSSRYLVKRTGEKVFLECVQDMDHENMFWYRQDPGLGLRLIYFSYDVKMKEKGDIPEGYSVSREKKERFSLILESASTNQTSMYLCASSLSIGVQPQHFGDGTRLSIL.

The chain has TRBV2 and TRBJ2-7, with D perhaps TRBD1 (6 bases). This CDR3 is 16 amino acids long. Trimming left V 1 base short and J 5 bases short, with 18 bases between. Germline V CDR1 and CDR2: SNHLY, FYNNEI. For the CDR3, the DNA is TGTGCCAGCAGTGAAGGGCCAGGGGCAGGCCGCCACGAGCAGTACTTC. Translating it yields CASSEGPGAGRHEQYF.